This TCR beta chain appears in the sequencing data of a study of T-cell reconstitution after alpha-beta-depleted transplantation in children. It was with unique molecular identifiers that the TCRbeta library was prepared. TCRdb reprocessed the PCR reads with MiXCR, giving one entry per CDR3 protein. The sample consists of some 530,000 distinct CDR3 sequences, around 13% of them appearing once. Ten or more counts support this clonotype. Trimming took off 3 bases at V and 2 bases at J, with 8 bases between the two ends. The CDR3 contains 13 residues. This TCR came from a human donor who donated a stem cell graft to a child with combined immunodeficiency. The sample consisted of PBMCs from the stem cell graft donor, taken from the stem cell graft. The V call is TRBV12-3 or TRBV12-4, the J call TRBJ2-7, with a tentative D call TRBD1 (6 bases). As DNA, the CDR3 is TGTGCCAGCAGTTTCGGACAGACCTACGAGCAGTACTTC. The encoded protein is CASSFGQTYEQYF.